This T cell receptor beta chain comes out of a study of blood T cell repertoires in COVID-19. About the research overall: Samples taken during acute and convalescent COVID-19 were collected in the United States, Italy and Spain. From T cells, B-cell-depleted T cells, or PBMCs came the material, which was cDNA or gDNA.

This CDR3 has 14 residues. Germline-derived CDR1 and CDR2 are KGHSH and LQKENI. Trimming took 1 base from V and 4 from J, leaving 7 bases between them. In the authors' methods: Reference gene primer amplification yielded estimated nucleated cell counts. Profiling relied on immunoSEQ multiplex PCR, and the TCRdb table lists in-frame clones only, not all of them. V and J calls and clone size come straight from that table; D and trimming were deduced from the DNA. The data contain roughly 250,000 clones, around 87% of them seen just once; the ten biggest clones take up roughly 2.5%. This TCR was recovered from a woman in her forties or fifties with acute or convalescent COVID-19. Material: peripheral blood. This chain links TRBV18 with TRBJ2-2; D is perhaps TRBD1 (5 bases). The CDR3 spells CASSPRGATGELFF. In DNA form, the CDR3 reads TGTGCCAGCTCACCACGGGGCGCCACCGGGGAGCTGTTTTTT.